This is a list of T cell receptor beta chains from one sample in a study of PD-L1 blockade in urothelial cancer. Sequenced by immunoSEQ multiplex PCR; TCRdb stores in-frame clones only, minus some. The sample records roughly 50,000 clones, roughly 85% being singletons. Sequences were derived from PBMCs, sampled around atezolizumab (anti-PD-L1) treatment. These receptor sequences come from an older woman with urothelial cancer. Both conserved end residues are part of each CDR3. A D gene is named only where the DNA matches it firmly. Rows may omit the clone size; those that give it use once, few, many or a size class.

NA TRBD1 TRBJ1-1 TRBV5-1 TGCGCCAGCAGCTTGGAGGCAGGGGGTCTTGTTTTCTTT CASSLEAGGLVFF
NA NA TRBJ1-2 TRBV9 TGTGCCAGCAGCGTAGTTGGGAGGGTGAGGGGCTACACCTTC CASSVVGRVRGYTF
NA TRBD1 TRBJ2-3 TRBV15 TGTGCCACCAGCAGGCCGGGACAGGGTCGCACAGATACGCAGTATTTT CATSRPGQGRTDTQYF
once TRBD1 TRBJ2-1 TRBV6-5 TGTGCCAGCAGTTTCCCCACGACAGGGAGAAACAATGAGCAGTTCTTC CASSFPTTGRNNEQFF
NA TRBD2 TRBJ2-7 TRBV29-1 TGCAGCGTTGTCCACGAGACTAGCGGGTATTCCTACGAGCAGTACTTC CSVVHETSGYSYEQYF
NA NA TRBJ1-1 TRBV18 TGTGCCAGCTCACCAGTCGGGGGGTCCCTGAACACTGAAGCTTTCTTT CASSPVGGSLNTEAFF
once TRBD1 TRBJ1-6 TRBV6-5 TGTGCCATCAGGCCACAGGGGGCTTTTGATTCACCCCTCCACTTT CAIRPQGAFDSPLHF
NA TRBD2 TRBJ2-3 TRBV5-1 TGCGCCAGCAGCTTGGGACTTAGCGGGCCAGATACGCAGTATTTT CASSLGLSGPDTQYF
NA TRBD2 TRBJ2-4 TRBV5-1 TGCGCCAGCAGCTCCCTTGGGCTAGCGGGGGGGCTGGCCCAAAACATTCAGTACTTC CASSSLGLAGGLAQNIQYF
NA NA TRBJ2-7 TRBV7-9 TGTGCCAGCAGCTACCAGTACGAGCAGTACTTC CASSYQYEQYF
NA TRBD1 TRBJ1-1 TRBV5-1 TGCGCCAGCAGCTTCCCGGGACAGGGGGCGCCGGGGAACACTGAAGCTTTCTTT CASSFPGQGAPGNTEAFF
NA TRBD1 TRBJ1-3 TRBV9 TGTGCCAGCAGCGACCCGGGACAGGGAAACACCATATATTTT CASSDPGQGNTIYF
NA TRBD1 TRBJ2-1 TRBV9 TGTGCCAGCAGCCCGACGACAGGGGATGAGCAGTTCTTC CASSPTTGDEQFF
NA TRBD2 TRBJ2-1 TRBV5-1 TGCGCCAGCAGCTTGGGGCGGCTAGCGGGAGGGGTTGGTGAGCAGTTCTTC CASSLGRLAGGVGEQFF
NA NA TRBJ2-3 TRBV27 TGTGCCAGCAGTTTAGTCGGGAGTGGCACAGATACGCAGTATTTT CASSLVGSGTDTQYF
NA TRBD1 TRBJ2-4 TRBV6-1 TGTGCCAGCAGTGTTCACGGACAGGGGGCGCAAAACATTCAGTACTTC CASSVHGQGAQNIQYF
NA TRBD2 TRBJ2-1 TRBV29-1 TGCAGCGAGGGACTAGCGGGAAATGAGCAGTTCTTC CSEGLAGNEQFF
once NA TRBJ2-7 TRBV15 TGTGCCACCAGCAGTGTCACTAGTTCCCACGAGCAGTACTTC CATSSVTSSHEQYF
NA TRBD2 TRBJ2-7 TRBV27 TGTGCCAGCAGCCACACTAGGACTAGCGGGGGCGAGCAGTACTTC CASSHTRTSGGEQYF
NA TRBD2 TRBJ2-7 TRBV4-3 TGCGCCAGCAGCCAACAACTAGCGGGGGGCTCCTACGAGCAGTACTTC CASSQQLAGGSYEQYF
NA NA TRBJ1-3 TRBV5-6 TGTGCCAGCAGCTTGGGGGACAACCGAAACACCATATATTTT CASSLGDNRNTIYF
NA TRBD2 TRBJ2-1 TRBV11-2 TGTGCCAGCAGCTCAGGACTAGCGGGTTACAATGAGCAGTTCTTC CASSSGLAGYNEQFF
NA NA TRBJ1-1 TRBV9 TGTGCCAGCAGCGCAACAGGGTCTGGGGATCCTTTCTTT CASSATGSGDPFF
NA NA TRBJ2-5 TRBV5-6 TGTGCCAGCAGCTTGGCAGGGGATGAGACCCAGTACTTC CASSLAGDETQYF
few NA TRBJ2-7 TRBV5-1 TGCGCCAGCAGCTTGGCCCTGGGGCGCGACTACGAGCAGTACTTC CASSLALGRDYEQYF
NA TRBD1 TRBJ1-1 TRBV10-3 TGTGCCATCAGGGAGGGACAGGGGGGCACTGAAGCTTTCTTT CAIREGQGGTEAFF
NA NA TRBJ1-4 TRBV18 TGTGCCAGCTCACCACTACCTCCCAGGGATGAAAAACTGTTTTTT CASSPLPPRDEKLFF
once NA TRBJ2-2 TRBV19 TGTGCCAGTAGTGGAATAGCCAACGCGAACACCGGGGAGCTGTTTTTT CASSGIANANTGELFF
NA NA TRBJ1-6 TRBV12-2 TGTGCAAGTCGCATCCACCCTTTGGGGGCCTCACCCCTCCACTTT CASRIHPLGASPLHF
NA NA TRBJ2-7 TRBV27 TGTGCCAGCAGTCCGGGGGAAAGTCTCGAGCAGTACTTC CASSPGESLEQYF
NA TRBD1 TRBJ1-3 TRBV10-3 TGTGCCATCGGGGGGACAGCTGGAAACACCATATATTTT CAIGGTAGNTIYF
NA NA TRBJ1-1 TRBV5-1 TGCGCCAGCAGCCCGGGGGGGGCCCGCAACACTGAAGCTTTCTTT CASSPGGARNTEAFF
NA NA TRBJ2-2 TRBV27 TGTGCCAGCCGCGGCCCGAACACCGGGGAGCTGTTTTTT CASRGPNTGELFF
few NA TRBJ1-5 TRBV18 TGTGCCAGCTCTGAGGGTACCCAGCCCCAGCATTTT CASSEGTQPQHF
NA TRBD2 TRBJ2-3 TRBV19 TGTGCCAGTAGTGGGCTAGCGGAAGATACGCAGTATTTT CASSGLAEDTQYF
NA NA TRBJ2-4 TRBV6-5 TGTGCCAGCAGACCTAACAGGGCTGACATTCAGTACTTC CASRPNRADIQYF
NA NA TRBJ2-2 TRBV11-2 TGTGCCAGCAGCCCAGGGGTGAACACCGGGGAGCTGTTTTTT CASSPGVNTGELFF
NA TRBD1 TRBJ2-7 TRBV28 TGTGCCAGCAGGGTGACAGGGAACACCTACGAGCAGTACTTC CASRVTGNTYEQYF
NA NA TRBJ2-1 TRBV9 TGTGCCAGCAGCTCAATGGGGGGTGAGCAGTTCTTC CASSSMGGEQFF
NA TRBD1 TRBJ1-5 TRBV19 TGTGCCAGTAGTAGTCGGACAGGGAATAGCAATCAGCCCCAGCATTTT CASSSRTGNSNQPQHF
NA NA TRBJ1-2 TRBV6-5 TGTGCCAGCAGCCCACTGGTTGTAGCCTCTGGCTACACCTTC CASSPLVVASGYTF
once TRBD1 TRBJ1-3 TRBV6-6 TGTGCCAGCAGTTTGGGGACAGCAACATCTGGAAACACCATATATTTT CASSLGTATSGNTIYF
NA NA TRBJ1-1 TRBV7-2 TGTGCCAGCAGCTCATATGCCACCACAGGATCTTCTTTT CASSSYATTGSSF
NA TRBD1 TRBJ2-4 TRBV6-5 TGTGCCAGCAGTCTCACAGGGGGGAAGGACATTCAGTACTTC CASSLTGGKDIQYF
once NA TRBJ2-7 TRBV6-6 TGTGCCAGCAGTCCATCCCCCTACGAGCAGTACTTC CASSPSPYEQYF
NA NA TRBJ2-4 TRBV4-3 TGCGCCAGCAGCCAAGAGGAAGAGATTGGGGGCGAGTTAGCCAAAAACATTCAGTACTTC CASSQEEEIGGELAKNIQYF
few TRBD1 TRBJ1-1 TRBV6-5 TGTGCCAGCAGACGCCAGGACAGGGGAACTGAAGCTTTCTTT CASRRQDRGTEAFF
once NA TRBJ1-5 TRBV6-6 TGTGCCAGCAGTTACGTTGGAGACAATCAGCCCCAGCATTTT CASSYVGDNQPQHF
NA NA TRBJ1-2 TRBV5-1 TGCGCCAGCAGCGCCACTTATGAACGGTACAACTATGGCTACACCTTC CASSATYERYNYGYTF
NA NA TRBJ2-5 TRBV6-6 TGTGCCAGCAGCCCCAGGAGGGAAGAGACCCAGTACTTC CASSPRREETQYF
NA NA TRBJ1-5 TRBV7-2 TGTGCCAGCAGCTTAGTTTTGGGTCGGGGGAATCAGCCCCAGCATTTT CASSLVLGRGNQPQHF
NA NA TRBJ1-2 TRBV10-3 TGTGCCATCAGCATCACAAGCTATGGCTACACCTTC CAISITSYGYTF
NA TRBD1 TRBJ1-4 TRBV19 TGTGCCAGTAGTAGAGGACAGGGGGAAGGTAAACTGTTTTTT CASSRGQGEGKLFF